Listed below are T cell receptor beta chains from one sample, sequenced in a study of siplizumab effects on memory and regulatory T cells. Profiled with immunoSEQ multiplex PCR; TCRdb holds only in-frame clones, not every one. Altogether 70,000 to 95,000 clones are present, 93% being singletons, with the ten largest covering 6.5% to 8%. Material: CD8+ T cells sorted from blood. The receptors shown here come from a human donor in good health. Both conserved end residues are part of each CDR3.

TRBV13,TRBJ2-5,CASSARDRGYQETQYF
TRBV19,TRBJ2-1,CASSISEPYNEQFF
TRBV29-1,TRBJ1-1,CSALRDGTEAFF
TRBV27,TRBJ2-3,CASNPLGLAGEGTDTQYF
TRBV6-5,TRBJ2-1,CASSVGTGTEQFF
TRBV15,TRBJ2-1,CATSAPGLANNEQFF
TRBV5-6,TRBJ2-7,CASSLLGYEQYF
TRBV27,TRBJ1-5,CASSLLDSNQPQHF
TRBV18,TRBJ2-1,CASSPGDRGYNEQFF
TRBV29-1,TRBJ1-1,CSVRGTEAFF
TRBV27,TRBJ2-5,CASSLYRGGETQYF
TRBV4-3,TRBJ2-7,CASSQTTGGTYEQYF
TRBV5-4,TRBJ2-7,CASSPSYEQYF
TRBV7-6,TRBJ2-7,CASSPISPQGIPYEQYF
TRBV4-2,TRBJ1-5,CASSQDRGGQGNQPQHF
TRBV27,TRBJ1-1,CASSHPGGSTEAFF
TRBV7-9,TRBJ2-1,CASSQKPQGERYNEQFF
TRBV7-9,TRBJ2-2,CASSQQGNTGELFF
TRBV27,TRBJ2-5,CASRSGQGTGETQYF
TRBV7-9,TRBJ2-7,CASSLGRDLYEQYF